A selection of T cell receptor beta chains follows, all from one sample in a study of blood T cell repertoires in COVID-19. Generated by immunoSEQ multiplex PCR, the TCRdb table keeps only in-frame clones and is missing some. In the table there are 250,000 or so clones, 82% of which are singletons. The sample comprised peripheral blood. The receptors were sampled from a young woman with acute or convalescent COVID-19. CDR3s include the opening cysteine and the closing phenylalanine or tryptophan. D genes are given only for firm matches. Not every row has a clone size; where given, it reads once, few, many or a size class.

>TRBD1|TRBV6-6|TRBJ1-6|.
TGTGCCAGCAGTCGATTAACCGGGACAGGGGATTCACCCCTCCACTTT
CASSRLTGTGDSPLHF
>TRBD2|TRBV18|TRBJ2-1|.
TGTGCCAGCTCACCAAGCGCGGGGGGGTCCAATGAGCAGTTCTTC
CASSPSAGGSNEQFF
>TRBD1|TRBV7-2|TRBJ1-2|.
TGTGCCAGCAGCTCTGGGACAGTCGAAGGCTACACCTTC
CASSSGTVEGYTF
>TRBD2|TRBV5-6|TRBJ2-7|.
TGTGCCAGCAGTCCAAGCGGGAGCTTTTATCAGGACGAGCAGTACTTC
CASSPSGSFYQDEQYF
>.|TRBV11-2|TRBJ2-1|.
TGTGCCAGCAGCTTGAGTCACGCAAACAATGAGCAGTTCTTC
CASSLSHANNEQFF
>TRBD2|TRBV5-6|TRBJ2-2|.
TGTGCCAGCAGCCCACCCCGACTAGCACCTGATACCGGGGAGCTGTTTTTT
CASSPPRLAPDTGELFF
>.|TRBV4-3|TRBJ2-7|.
TGCGCCAGCAGCCAAGTGTCGGGAGCCAGCTACGAGCAGTACTTC
CASSQVSGASYEQYF
>TRBD1|TRBV13|TRBJ2-7|.
TGTGCCAGCAGCGGGGACAGGGGGATGTACGAGCAGTACTTC
CASSGDRGMYEQYF
>.|TRBV5-8|TRBJ2-3|.
TGTGCCAGCAGCCGCTTCGGGGGATCCAGCACAGATACGCAGTATTTT
CASSRFGGSSTDTQYF
>TRBD1|TRBV7-9|TRBJ1-2|.
TGTGCCAGCAGCCCCGGACAGGGCTATGGCTACACCTTC
CASSPGQGYGYTF
>TRBD2|TRBV7-6|TRBJ2-7|.
TGTGCCAGCAGAACCGGGACTAGCGGTTCCTACGAGCAGTACTTC
CASRTGTSGSYEQYF
>TRBD2|TRBV11-2|TRBJ2-1|.
TGTGCCAGCCATAGCGGGAACTCCTACAATGAGCAGTTCTTC
CASHSGNSYNEQFF
>TRBD2|TRBV28|TRBJ2-7|.
TGTGCCAGCAGTTTTGGGTTCTACAGCGGGGGCTCCTACGAGCAGTACTTC
CASSFGFYSGGSYEQYF
>.|TRBV9|TRBJ2-3|.
TGTGCCAGCAGCGTAGGGGCGCCAGATACGCAGTATTTT
CASSVGAPDTQYF
>TRBD2|TRBV15|TRBJ2-7|.
TGTGCCACCAGCAGGGGTGCCCTAGCGGGAGAGACGTACGAGCAGTACTTC
CATSRGALAGETYEQYF
>.|TRBV19|TRBJ1-2|.
TGTGCCAGTAGTATTGGACTGAACTATGGCTACACCTTC
CASSIGLNYGYTF
>TRBD2|TRBV6-1|TRBJ2-7|.
TGTGCCAGCAGTGATGAGACTAGCGGGAGCGACGAGCAGTACTTC
CASSDETSGSDEQYF
>.|TRBV28|TRBJ2-5|.
TGTGCCAGCAGTCCATTGGGGGGTGGAGAGACCCAGTACTTC
CASSPLGGGETQYF
>.|TRBV28|TRBJ1-2|.
TGTGCCAGCAGTCCTTCCGGGGGAGTTGACTATGGCTACACCTTC
CASSPSGGVDYGYTF
>TRBD1|TRBV11-3|TRBJ2-5|.
TGTGCCAGCAGCTTTGACAGGGCTGAGACCCAGTACTTC
CASSFDRAETQYF
>TRBD2|TRBV5-1|TRBJ2-1|.
TGCGCCAGCAGCTTGGGGCCTAGCGGGATAGCCCATGAGCAGTTCTTC
CASSLGPSGIAHEQFF
>TRBD2|TRBV7-6|TRBJ2-1|.
TGTGCCAGCAGCGCCCGTGGGCTAGCGGTATACAATGAGCAGTTCTTC
CASSARGLAVYNEQFF
>.|TRBV19|TRBJ1-1|.
TGTGCCAGTAGTATGGGGGCGAACACTGAAGCTTTCTTT
CASSMGANTEAFF
>TRBD1|TRBV28|TRBJ2-3|.
TGTGCCAGCAGTTTCCAACAGGGGGCCGGGACAGATACGCAGTATTTT
CASSFQQGAGTDTQYF
>.|TRBV7-2|TRBJ1-1|.
TGTGCCAGCAGCTTATTAGGTCCGGGCACTGAAGCTTTCTTT
CASSLLGPGTEAFF
>.|TRBV6-5|TRBJ1-3|.
TGTGCCAGCAGTTCCGCCCAGGGGAGAAACACCATATATTTT
CASSSAQGRNTIYF
>TRBD2|TRBV7-2|TRBJ2-7|.
TGTGCCAGCAGCTCCGGACTAGCGAGGGAGCAGTACTTC
CASSSGLAREQYF
>.|TRBV7-9|TRBJ1-1|.
TGTGCCAGCAGCTTTATCGGGGGAAACACTGAAGCTTTCTTT
CASSFIGGNTEAFF
>TRBD1|TRBV6-1|TRBJ1-4|.
TGTGCCAGCAGTGAATATATGGGACAGCGGGAAAAACTGTTTTTT
CASSEYMGQREKLFF
>TRBD1|TRBV9|TRBJ1-2|few
TGTGCCAGCAGCGTAGCCGGACAGGGGTCCCAAATCACCTTC
CASSVAGQGSQITF
>.|TRBV30|TRBJ2-5|.
TGTGCCTGGAGGGCAGAAGGGGAATGGGAAGAGACCCAGTACTTC
CAWRAEGEWEETQYF
>.|TRBV30|TRBJ1-1|.
TGTGCCTGGTCAGGGACTCCGAACACTGAAGCTTTCTTT
CAWSGTPNTEAFF
>.|TRBV6-2/TRBV6-3|TRBJ2-7|.
TGTGCCAGCAGTTATGGCGGGCAGACTACCCCCTACGAGCAGTACTTC
CASSYGGQTTPYEQYF
>.|TRBV12-3/TRBV12-4|TRBJ1-6|.
TGTGCCAGCAGTTCTGACACTTCACCCCTCCACTTT
CASSSDTSPLHF
>TRBD2|TRBV10-1|TRBJ2-7|.
TGCGCCAGCAGGATCCTTAGCGGGAGCTACGAGCAGTACTTC
CASRILSGSYEQYF
>TRBD2|TRBV18|TRBJ2-1|.
TGTGCCAGCTCGCCAAGACTAGCGGGAGGGTACAATGAGCAGTTCTTC
CASSPRLAGGYNEQFF
>.|TRBV15|TRBJ1-2|.
TGTGCCACCAGCAGAGACGGTGACCGGGGATTTAACTATGGCTACACCTTC
CATSRDGDRGFNYGYTF
>.|TRBV28|TRBJ2-5|.
TGTGCCAGCAGTTTAGGGACTCGGACCCAGTACTTC
CASSLGTRTQYF
>TRBD1|TRBV28|TRBJ1-2|.
TGTGCCAGCAGTCCGGGGACAGGGGGGAACTATGGCTACACCTTC
CASSPGTGGNYGYTF
>.|TRBV5-4|TRBJ1-1|.
TGTGCCAGCAGCTTGTTATCGAACACTGAAGCTTTCTTT
CASSLLSNTEAFF
>TRBD2|TRBV7-6|TRBJ2-1|few
TGTGCCAGCAGCCAGACTAGCGGGGACGGGGGTGAGCAGTTCTTC
CASSQTSGDGGEQFF
>.|TRBV29-1|TRBJ1-2|.
TGCAGCGTGAAGACAGCAGACTATGGCTACACCTTC
CSVKTADYGYTF
>.|TRBV5-6|TRBJ2-7|.
TGTGCCAGCAGCTTGATGTGGGGGCTTTCCCGCGAGCAGTACTTC
CASSLMWGLSREQYF
>TRBD1|TRBV11-3|TRBJ2-1|once
TGTGCCAGCAGCTTAGATTACCGGGACAGGGGCTACAATGAGCAGTTCTTC
CASSLDYRDRGYNEQFF
>TRBD2|TRBV6-1|TRBJ2-2|.
TGTGCCAGCAGTGATAATCTAGCGGGAGGCGGGGAGCTGTTTTTT
CASSDNLAGGGELFF
>TRBD1|TRBV3-1/TRBV3-2|TRBJ1-1|.
TGTGCCAGCAGCCAAGGACAGGGGGTGAACACTGAAGCTTTCTTT
CASSQGQGVNTEAFF
>TRBD1|TRBV24-1|TRBJ2-6|.
TGTGCCACCAGTGACCCATCCGGGACAGGCGTGTCTGGGGCCAACGTCCTGACTTTC
CATSDPSGTGVSGANVLTF
>TRBD1|TRBV5-5|TRBJ2-7|.
TGTGCCAGCAGCCAAGTGGACAGGGGGTATTACGAGCAGTACTTC
CASSQVDRGYYEQYF
>.|TRBV29-1|TRBJ2-5|once
TGCAGCGTTGTTCAGGGGATCACCCAGTACTTC
CSVVQGITQYF
>TRBD1|TRBV6-5|TRBJ1-5|.
TGTGCCAGCAGTTCGAGGACAGGGTCTTCCAATCAGCCCCAGCATTTT
CASSSRTGSSNQPQHF
>TRBD1|TRBV19|TRBJ2-7|few
TGTGCCAGTAGTGAGATCCCCGGGACAGGGCTTTTGGAGCAGTACTTC
CASSEIPGTGLLEQYF
>.|TRBV6-2/TRBV6-3|TRBJ1-5|.
TGTGCCAGCAGCCAGGTTGCTAGTCAGCCCCAGCATTTT
CASSQVASQPQHF
>.|TRBV9|TRBJ2-1|.
TGTGCCAGCAGCGTGGACACGGGTTACAATGAGCAGTTCTTC
CASSVDTGYNEQFF